The source of this T cell receptor (beta chain) is a study of control samples from healthy donors and cancer patients. Per germline, CDR1 LGHNT and CDR2 FRNRAP. The CDR3 extends over 16 amino acids. Trimming removed 0 bases from V and 0 bases from J, with 6 bases in between. Here immunoSEQ multiplex PCR was the method, and the copy in TCRdb shows in-frame clones only, minus some. In the table there are some 120,000 clones, 75% to 95% of which are singletons. The clonotype originates from a man aged 18 to 30 in good health. Sequencing was performed on blood. The chain joins TRBV12-5 to TRBJ2-6; D not certain. The CDR3 is CASGLVIGSGANVLTF. In DNA, the CDR3 is TGTGCTAGTGGTTTGGTTATCGGCTCTGGGGCCAACGTCCTGACTTTC.